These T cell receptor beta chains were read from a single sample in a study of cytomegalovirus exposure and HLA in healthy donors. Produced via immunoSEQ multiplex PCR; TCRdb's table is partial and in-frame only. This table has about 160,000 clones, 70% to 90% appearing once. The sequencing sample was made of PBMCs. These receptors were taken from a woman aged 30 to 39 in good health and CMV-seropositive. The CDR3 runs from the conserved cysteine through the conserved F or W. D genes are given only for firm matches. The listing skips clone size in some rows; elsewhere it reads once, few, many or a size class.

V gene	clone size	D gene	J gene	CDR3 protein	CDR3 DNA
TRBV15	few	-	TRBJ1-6	CATSREYGGNNSPLHF	TGTGCCACCAGCAGAGAGTATGGGGGGAATAATTCACCCCTCCACTTT
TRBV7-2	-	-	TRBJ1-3	CASSLGPVMGNTIYF	TGTGCCAGCAGCTTAGGTCCGGTTATGGGAAACACCATATATTTT
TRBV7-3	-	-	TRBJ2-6	CASSSGSSGANVLTF	TGTGCCAGCAGCTCCGGTAGCTCTGGGGCCAACGTCCTGACTTTC
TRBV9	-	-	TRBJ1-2	CASSFRMGGLYGYTF	TGTGCCAGCAGCTTCAGAATGGGGGGACTTTATGGCTACACCTTC
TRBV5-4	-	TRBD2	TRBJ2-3	CASSRTERGGFTDTQYF	TGTGCCAGCAGCAGGACGGAGCGGGGGGGGTTCACAGATACGCAGTATTTT
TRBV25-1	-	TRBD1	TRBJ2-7	CASSENPGTGLSEQYF	TGTGCCAGCAGTGAAAATCCCGGGACAGGCCTCAGCGAGCAGTACTTT
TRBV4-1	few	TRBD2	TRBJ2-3	CASSRSPGLEVTDTQYF	TGCGCCAGCAGCCGATCACCGGGACTAGAAGTAACGGATACGCAGTATTTT
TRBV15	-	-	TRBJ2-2	CATSPGENTGELFF	TGTGCCACCAGCCCAGGCGAGAACACCGGGGAGCTGTTTTTT
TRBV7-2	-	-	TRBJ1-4	CASSLVRGAPEKLFF	TGTGCCAGCAGCTTAGTACGGGGGGCGCCTGAAAAACTGTTTTTT
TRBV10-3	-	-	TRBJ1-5	CAISASPNQPQHF	TGTGCCATCAGTGCTAGTCCCAATCAGCCCCAGCATTTT
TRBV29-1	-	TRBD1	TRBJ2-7	CSVGTGERDEQYF	TGCAGCGTTGGGACAGGGGAGAGGGACGAGCAGTACTTC
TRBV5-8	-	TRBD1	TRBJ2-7	CASSLGQGAEQYF	TGTGCCAGCAGCTTGGGACAGGGAGCCGAGCAGTACTTC
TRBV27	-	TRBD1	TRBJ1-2	CASSIGQGTGYTF	TGTGCCAGCAGTATTGGACAGGGGACGGGCTACACCTTC
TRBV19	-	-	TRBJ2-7	CASSIFYRVNSYEQYF	TGTGCCAGTAGTATTTTCTACAGGGTTAACAGCTACGAGCAGTACTTC
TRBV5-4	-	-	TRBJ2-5	CASSLTSRETQYF	TGTGCCAGCAGCTTAACTAGCCGTGAGACCCAGTACTTC
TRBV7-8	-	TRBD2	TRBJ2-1	CASSLTAGLVYNEQFF	TGTGCCAGCAGCTTAACGGCCGGACTAGTGTACAATGAGCAGTTCTTC
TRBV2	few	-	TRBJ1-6	CASSENRARNSPLHF	TGTGCCAGCAGTGAAAACCGAGCCCGGAATTCACCCCTCCACTTT
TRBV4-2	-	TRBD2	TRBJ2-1	CASSPGLAGENSYNEQFF	TGTGCCAGCAGCCCCGGACTAGCGGGGGAGAACTCCTACAATGAGCAGTTCTTC
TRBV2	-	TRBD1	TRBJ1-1	CASRDRLNTEAFF	TGTGCCAGCAGGGACAGGCTAAACACTGAAGCTTTCTTT
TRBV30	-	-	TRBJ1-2	CAWSFPLQAYGYTF	TGTGCCTGGAGTTTCCCCCTGCAAGCCTATGGCTACACCTTC
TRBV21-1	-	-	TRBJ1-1	CASSKGTGLGCSEAFF	TGTGCCAGCAGCAAAGGGACAGGGCTTGGTTGTAGTGAAGCTTTCTTT
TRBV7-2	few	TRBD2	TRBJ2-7	CASSLALAGGFNEQYF	TGTGCCAGCAGCTTAGCCCTAGCGGGGGGTTTCAACGAGCAGTACTTC
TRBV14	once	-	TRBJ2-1	CASSVLGTSYSNEQFF	TGTGCCAGCAGCGTATTAGGGACTTCGTATAGTAATGAGCAGTTCTTC
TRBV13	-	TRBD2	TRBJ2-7	CASSLLPAGASYEQYF	TGTGCCAGCAGCTTATTACCAGCGGGGGCCTCCTACGAGCAGTACTTC
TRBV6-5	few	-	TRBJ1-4	CASSYSREAVEKLFF	TGTGCCAGCAGTTACTCCCGGGAGGCCGTTGAAAAACTGTTTTTT
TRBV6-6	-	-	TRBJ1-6	CASSYPQDSPLHF	TGTGCCAGCAGTTACCCCCAGGATTCACCCCTCCACTTT
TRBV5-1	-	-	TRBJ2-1	CASSLGGTSYNEQFF	TGCGCCAGCAGCTTGGGTGGCACCTCCTACAATGAGCAGTTCTTC
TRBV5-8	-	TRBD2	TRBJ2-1	CASSLGLAGYNEQFF	TGTGCCAGCAGCTTGGGACTAGCGGGGTACAATGAGCAGTTCTTC
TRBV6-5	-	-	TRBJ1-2	CASSPQTGLYGYTF	TGTGCCAGCAGTCCCCAGACAGGACTCTATGGCTACACCTTC
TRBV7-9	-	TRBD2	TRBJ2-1	CASSSSSGGYNEQFF	TGTGCCAGCAGCTCCTCTAGCGGGGGCTACAATGAGCAGTTCTTC